This T cell receptor (beta chain) appears in the sequencing data of a study of blood T cell repertoires in COVID-19. Overall study context: The analysed material was cDNA or gDNA that came from T cells, B-cell-depleted T cells, or PBMCs.

Germline V gene lookup returns CDR1 MNHEY and CDR2 SVGAGI. Trimming removed 5 bases from V and 8 bases from J; junction bases left unmatched: 9. The CDR3 spans 15 residues. Participants, about 18 to 95 years old, spanned under 25 US areas. Participants were placed into cohorts based on the clinical history they reported. Individuals in the exposed group had encountered a COVID-19 case within 2 weeks preceding study entry. Method: immunoSEQ multiplex PCR; TCRdb's copy keeps in-frame clones and lacks some. The sample consists of fewer than 250,000 clones, roughly four fifths of them appearing once. Sequenced material: PBMCs or T cells enriched from blood (not recorded which). V and J are TRBV6-5 and TRBJ1-4, with 9 bases fitting TRBD1. The receptor's source is a woman aged 45-65 years who had been exposed to COVID-19. The CDR3 reads CASSQDRGWGEKLFF. CDR3 nucleotide sequence: TGTGCCAGCAGTCAGGACAGGGGATGGGGAGAAAAACTGTTTTTT.